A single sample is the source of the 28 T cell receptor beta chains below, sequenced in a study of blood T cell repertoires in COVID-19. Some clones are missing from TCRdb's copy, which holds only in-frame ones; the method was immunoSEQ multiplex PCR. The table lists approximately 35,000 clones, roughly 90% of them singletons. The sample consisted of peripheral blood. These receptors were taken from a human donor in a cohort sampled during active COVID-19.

CDR3 sequence: CAISESGGLGDTGELFF. DNA of the CDR3: TGTGCCATCAGTGAGTCGGGAGGGCTTGGCGACACCGGGGAGCTGTTTTTT. The chain has TRBV10-3 and TRBJ2-2; TRBD2 aligns across 7 bases. J lost 3 bases, V lost 0 bases, and 7 bases had no gene match. CDR3 length: 17 residues. Germline V gives CDR1 ENHRY, CDR2 SYGVKD.

The CDR3 loop is CASSPSTGDEQFF. CDR3 DNA sequence: TGTGCCAGCAGCCCATCTACGGGGGATGAGCAGTTCTTC. The genes are TRBV5-4 and TRBJ2-1; TRBD2 might be the D (6 bases). CDR3 length: 13 residues. Trimming shortened V by 4 bases and J by 8 bases, and 13 bases separated the two germline ends. Germline-derived CDR1 and CDR2 are SGHNT and YYREEE (reference sequence).

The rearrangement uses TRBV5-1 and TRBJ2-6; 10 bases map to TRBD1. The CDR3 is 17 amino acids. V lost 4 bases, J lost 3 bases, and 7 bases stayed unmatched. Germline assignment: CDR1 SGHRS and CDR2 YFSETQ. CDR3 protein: CASSPRDRGFGANVLTF. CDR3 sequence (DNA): TGCGCCAGCAGCCCCCGGGACAGGGGATTTGGGGCCAACGTCCTGACTTTC.

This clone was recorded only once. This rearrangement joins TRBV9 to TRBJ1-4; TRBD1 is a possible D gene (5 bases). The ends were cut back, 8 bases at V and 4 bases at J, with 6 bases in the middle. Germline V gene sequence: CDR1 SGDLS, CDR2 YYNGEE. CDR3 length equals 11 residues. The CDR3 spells CARTDNEKLFF. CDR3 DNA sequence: TGTGCCAGGACAGATAATGAAAAACTGTTTTTT.

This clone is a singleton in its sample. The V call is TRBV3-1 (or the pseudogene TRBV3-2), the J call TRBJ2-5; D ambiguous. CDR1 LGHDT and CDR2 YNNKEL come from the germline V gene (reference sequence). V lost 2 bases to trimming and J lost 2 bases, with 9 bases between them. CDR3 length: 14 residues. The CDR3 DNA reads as TGTGCCAGCAGCCAAACAATGAGGCAAGAGACCCAGTACTTC. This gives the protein CASSQTMRQETQYF.

The CDR3 sequence is CASSSGRETQYF. As DNA, the CDR3 is TGTGCCAGCAGTAGCGGGAGAGAGACCCAGTACTTC. The gene calls are TRBV6-6 and TRBJ2-5, with TRBD2 matching over 8 bases. The CDR3 has 12 amino acids. Trimming cost V 5 bases and J 4 bases; bases outside gene matches: 0. Germline lookup yields CDR1 MNHNY and CDR2 SVGAGI (reference sequence).

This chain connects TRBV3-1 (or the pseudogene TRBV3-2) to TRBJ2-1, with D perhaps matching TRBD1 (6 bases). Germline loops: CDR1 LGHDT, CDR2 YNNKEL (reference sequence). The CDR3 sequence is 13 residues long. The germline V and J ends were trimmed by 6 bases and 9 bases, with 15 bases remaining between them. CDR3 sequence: CASRPTQGSEQFF. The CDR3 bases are TGTGCCAGCAGGCCCACTCAGGGGAGTGAGCAGTTCTTC.

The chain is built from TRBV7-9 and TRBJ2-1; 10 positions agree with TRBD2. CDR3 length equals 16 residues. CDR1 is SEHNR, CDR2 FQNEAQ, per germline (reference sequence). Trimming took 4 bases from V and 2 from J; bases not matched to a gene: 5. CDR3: CASSYRTSGTYNEQFF. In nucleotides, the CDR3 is TGTGCCAGCAGCTATCGGACTAGCGGCACCTACAATGAGCAGTTCTTC.

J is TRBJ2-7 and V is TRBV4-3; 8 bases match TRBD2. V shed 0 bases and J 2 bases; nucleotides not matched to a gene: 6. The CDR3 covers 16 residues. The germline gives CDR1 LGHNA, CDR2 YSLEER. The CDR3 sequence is CASSQDGSGRAYEQYF. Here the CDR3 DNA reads TGCGCCAGCAGCCAAGATGGGTCCGGGAGGGCCTACGAGCAGTACTTC.

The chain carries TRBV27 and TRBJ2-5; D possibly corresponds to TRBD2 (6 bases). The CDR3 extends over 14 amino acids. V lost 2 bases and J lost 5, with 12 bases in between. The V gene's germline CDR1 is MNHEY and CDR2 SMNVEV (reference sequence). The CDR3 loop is CASSLAGAGETQYF. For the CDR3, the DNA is TGTGCCAGCAGTTTAGCTGGGGCGGGGGAGACCCAGTACTTC.

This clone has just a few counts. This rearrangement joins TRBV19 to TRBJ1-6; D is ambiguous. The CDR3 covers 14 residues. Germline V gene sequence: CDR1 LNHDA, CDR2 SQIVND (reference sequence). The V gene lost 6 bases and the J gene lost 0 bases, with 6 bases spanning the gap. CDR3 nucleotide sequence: TGTGCCAGTAGACAGAGCTCCTATAATTCACCCCTCCACTTT. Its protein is CASRQSSYNSPLHF.

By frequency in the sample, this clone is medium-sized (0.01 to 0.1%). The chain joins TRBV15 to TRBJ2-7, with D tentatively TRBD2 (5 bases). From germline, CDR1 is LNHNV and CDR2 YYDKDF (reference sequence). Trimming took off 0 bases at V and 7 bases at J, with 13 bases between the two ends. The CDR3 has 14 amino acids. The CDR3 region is CATSRDGEGSEQYF. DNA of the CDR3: TGTGCCACCAGCAGAGATGGAGAAGGGAGTGAGCAGTACTTC.

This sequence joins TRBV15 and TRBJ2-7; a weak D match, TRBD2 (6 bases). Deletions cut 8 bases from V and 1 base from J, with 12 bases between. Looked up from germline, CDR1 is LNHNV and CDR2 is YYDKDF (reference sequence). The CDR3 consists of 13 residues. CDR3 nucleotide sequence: TGTGCCACCCGCCTGGAGGGGTCCTACGAGCAGTACTTC. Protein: CATRLEGSYEQYF.

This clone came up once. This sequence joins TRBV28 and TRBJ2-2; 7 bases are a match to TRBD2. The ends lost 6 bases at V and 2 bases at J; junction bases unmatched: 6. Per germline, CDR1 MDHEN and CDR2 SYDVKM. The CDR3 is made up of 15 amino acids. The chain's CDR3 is CASRPPSGNTGELFF. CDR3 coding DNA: TGTGCCAGCAGGCCCCCTAGCGGTAACACCGGGGAGCTGTTTTTT. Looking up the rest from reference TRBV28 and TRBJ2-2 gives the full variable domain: DVKVTQSSRYLVKRTGEKVFLECVQDMDHENMFWYRQDPGLGLRLIYFSYDVKMKEKGDIPEGYSVSREKKERFSLILESASTNQTSMYLCASRPPSGNTGELFFGEGSRLTVL.

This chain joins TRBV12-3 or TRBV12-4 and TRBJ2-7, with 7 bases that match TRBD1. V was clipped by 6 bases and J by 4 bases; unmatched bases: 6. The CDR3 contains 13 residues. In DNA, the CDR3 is TGTGCCAGCAGCCTACAGGGGTCATACGAGCAGTACTTC. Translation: CASSLQGSYEQYF.

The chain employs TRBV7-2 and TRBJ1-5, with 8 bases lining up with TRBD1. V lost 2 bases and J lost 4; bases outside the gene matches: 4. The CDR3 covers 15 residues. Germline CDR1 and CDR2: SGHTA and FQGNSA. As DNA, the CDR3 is TGTGCCAGCAGCTTACGAGGACAGGGTAATCAGCCCCAGCATTTT. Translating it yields CASSLRGQGNQPQHF. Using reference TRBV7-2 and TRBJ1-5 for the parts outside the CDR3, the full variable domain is GAGVSQSPSNKVTEKGKDVELRCDPISGHTALYWYRQSLGQGLEFLIYFQGNSAPDKSGLPSDRFSAERTGGSVSTLTIQRTQQEDSAVYLCASSLRGQGNQPQHFGDGTRLSIL.

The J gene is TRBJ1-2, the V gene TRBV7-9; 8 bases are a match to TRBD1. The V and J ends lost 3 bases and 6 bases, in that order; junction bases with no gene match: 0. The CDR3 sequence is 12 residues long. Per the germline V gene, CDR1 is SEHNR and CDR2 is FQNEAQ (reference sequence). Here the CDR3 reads CASSLTGDGYTF. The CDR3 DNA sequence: TGTGCCAGCAGCTTGACAGGGGATGGCTACACCTTC.

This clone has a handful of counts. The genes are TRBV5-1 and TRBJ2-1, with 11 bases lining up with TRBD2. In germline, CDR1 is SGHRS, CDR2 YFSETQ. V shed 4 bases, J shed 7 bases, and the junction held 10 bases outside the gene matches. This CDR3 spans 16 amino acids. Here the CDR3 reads CASSPSLAGARNEQFF. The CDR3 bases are TGCGCCAGCAGCCCCTCACTAGCGGGAGCTCGAAATGAGCAGTTCTTC.

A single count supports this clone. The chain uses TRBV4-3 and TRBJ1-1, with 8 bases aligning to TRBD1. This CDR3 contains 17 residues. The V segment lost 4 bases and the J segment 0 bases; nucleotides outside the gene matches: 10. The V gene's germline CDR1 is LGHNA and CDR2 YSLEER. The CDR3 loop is CASSPAGTGGMNTEAFF. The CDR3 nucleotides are TGCGCCAGCAGCCCAGCCGGGACAGGTGGCATGAACACTGAAGCTTTCTTT.

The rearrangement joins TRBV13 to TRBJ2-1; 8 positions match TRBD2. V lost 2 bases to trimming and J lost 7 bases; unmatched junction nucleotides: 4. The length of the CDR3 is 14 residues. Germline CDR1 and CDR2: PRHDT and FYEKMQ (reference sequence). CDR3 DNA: TGTGCCAGCAGCTTAAGCGGGAGTTCAAATGAGCAGTTCTTC. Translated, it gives CASSLSGSSNEQFF.

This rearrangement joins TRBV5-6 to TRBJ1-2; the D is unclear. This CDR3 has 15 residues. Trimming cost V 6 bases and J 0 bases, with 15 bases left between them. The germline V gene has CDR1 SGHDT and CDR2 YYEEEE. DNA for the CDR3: TGTGCCAGCACCCCGGGAGGCCATTCTAACTATGGCTACACCTTC. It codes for CASTPGGHSNYGYTF. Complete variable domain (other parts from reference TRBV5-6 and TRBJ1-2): DAGVTQSPTHLIKTRGQQVTLRCSPKSGHDTVSWYQQALGQGPQFIFQYYEEEERQRGNFPDRFSGHQFPNYSSELNVNALLLGDSALYLCASTPGGHSNYGYTFGSGTRLTVV.

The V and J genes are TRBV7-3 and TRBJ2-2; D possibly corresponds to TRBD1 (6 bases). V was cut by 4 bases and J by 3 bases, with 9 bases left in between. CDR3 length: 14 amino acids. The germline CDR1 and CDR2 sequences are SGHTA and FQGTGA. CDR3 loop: CASSSYRDTGELFF. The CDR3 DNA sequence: TGTGCCAGCAGCTCTTACAGGGACACCGGGGAGCTGTTTTTT.

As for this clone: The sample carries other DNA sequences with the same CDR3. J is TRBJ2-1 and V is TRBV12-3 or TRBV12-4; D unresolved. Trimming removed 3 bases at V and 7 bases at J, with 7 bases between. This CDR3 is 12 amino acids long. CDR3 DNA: TGTGCCAGCAGTTTGGCTAGGAATGAGCAGTTCTTC. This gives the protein CASSLARNEQFF.

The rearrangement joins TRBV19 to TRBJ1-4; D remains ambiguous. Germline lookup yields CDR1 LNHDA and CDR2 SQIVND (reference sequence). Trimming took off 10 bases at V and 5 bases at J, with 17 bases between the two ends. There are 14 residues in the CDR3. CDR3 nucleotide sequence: TGTGCCACCTGTAGACGGACGGGGAATGAAAAACTGTTTTTT. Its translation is CATCRRTGNEKLFF.

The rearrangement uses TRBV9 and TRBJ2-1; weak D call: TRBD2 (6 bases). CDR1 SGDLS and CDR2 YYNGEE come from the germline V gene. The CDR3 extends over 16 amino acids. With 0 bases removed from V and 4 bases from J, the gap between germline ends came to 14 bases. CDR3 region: CASSVAGGIEYNEQFF. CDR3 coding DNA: TGTGCCAGCAGCGTAGCCGGCGGGATCGAATACAATGAGCAGTTCTTC. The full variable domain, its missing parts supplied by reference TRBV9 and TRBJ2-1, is DSGVTQTPKHLITATGQRVTLRCSPRSGDLSVYWYQQSLDQGLQFLIQYYNGEERAKGNILERFSAQQFPDLHSELNLSSLELGDSALYFCASSVAGGIEYNEQFFGPGTRLTVL.

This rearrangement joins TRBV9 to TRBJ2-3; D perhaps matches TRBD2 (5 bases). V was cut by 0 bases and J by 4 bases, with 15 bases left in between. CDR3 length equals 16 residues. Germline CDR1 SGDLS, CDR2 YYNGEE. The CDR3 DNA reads TGTGCCAGCAGCGTAGAGTATGGGAGTTTCGCAGATACGCAGTATTTT. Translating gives CASSVEYGSFADTQYF. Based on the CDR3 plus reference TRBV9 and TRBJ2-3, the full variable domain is DSGVTQTPKHLITATGQRVTLRCSPRSGDLSVYWYQQSLDQGLQFLIQYYNGEERAKGNILERFSAQQFPDLHSELNLSSLELGDSALYFCASSVEYGSFADTQYFGPGTRLTVL.

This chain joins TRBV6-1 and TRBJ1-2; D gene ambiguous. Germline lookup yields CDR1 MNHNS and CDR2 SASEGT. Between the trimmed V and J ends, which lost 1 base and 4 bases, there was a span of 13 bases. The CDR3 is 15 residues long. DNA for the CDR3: TGTGCCAGCAGTGAAGACGCCGGGTCCTTCTATGGCTACACCTTC. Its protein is CASSEDAGSFYGYTF.

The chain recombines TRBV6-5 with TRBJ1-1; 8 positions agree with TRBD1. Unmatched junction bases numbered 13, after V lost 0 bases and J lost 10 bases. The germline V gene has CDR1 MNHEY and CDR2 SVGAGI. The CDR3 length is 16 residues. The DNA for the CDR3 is TGTGCCAGCAGTTACTCGTTTCGGACAGGGAGAGGAGGAGCTTTCTTT. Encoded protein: CASSYSFRTGRGGAFF.